A selection of T cell receptor beta chains follows, all from one sample in a study of T cells after yellow fever vaccination. MiXCR was run by TCRdb on the 5' RACE reads, yielding one entry per CDR3 protein. The repertoire holds 150,000 to 200,000 distinct CDR3 sequences, 11% seen once, with 36% in the top ten. The sample was CD8+ T cells sorted from PBMCs, taken 15 days after the yellow fever booster vaccination. These receptors were obtained from a man younger than 30 who received the YFV17D yellow fever vaccine. Both conserved end residues are part of each CDR3. A D gene is named only where the DNA matches it firmly. Clone size is stated in some rows and not others, as once, few, many or a class when expanded.

DNA,CDR3,D,J,V,size
TGTGCCAGCAGCGTCTCTAGGGGGGAGCACACTGAAGCTTTCTTT,CASSVSRGEHTEAFF,NA,TRBJ1-1,TRBV11-2,few
TGTGCCAGCAGCCAAATTAGCGGGGGCCGCACAGATACGCAGTATTTT,CASSQISGGRTDTQYF,TRBD2,TRBJ2-3,TRBV4-2,few
TGTGCCATTCGGGGGGGGATAATCAATGAGCAGTTCTTC,CAIRGGIINEQFF,TRBD2,TRBJ2-1,TRBV6-2/TRBV6-3,few
TGTGCCAGCAGCTTAGACAGGGAGGCAGATGGCTACACCTTC,CASSLDREADGYTF,NA,TRBJ1-2,TRBV7-9,NA
TGCAGTGCTAGAGGGGACAGGTTGACAGATACGCAGTATTTT,CSARGDRLTDTQYF,TRBD1,TRBJ2-3,TRBV20-1,few
TGTGCCAGCAGTGATTTTGGGACTCTCGACAATGAGCAGTTCTTC,CASSDFGTLDNEQFF,NA,TRBJ2-1,TRBV2,NA
TGTGCCAGCAGCTTAGAGAGTGGGGGGGTTGAGACTGAAGCTTTCTTT,CASSLESGGVETEAFF,NA,TRBJ1-1,TRBV7-6,few
TGTGCCAGCAGCCAAGATTCAGGCTTGGATCAGCCCCAGCATTTT,CASSQDSGLDQPQHF,NA,TRBJ1-5,TRBV3-1,NA
TGCGCCAGCAGCCAAGGGGGCAGACGGTGTAGAGAAAAACTGTTTTTT,CASSQGGRRCREKLFF,NA,TRBJ1-4,TRBV4-3,NA
TGTGCCAGCTATGGACTAGCCCCCTACAATGAGCAGTTCTTC,CASYGLAPYNEQFF,TRBD2,TRBJ2-1,TRBV6-2/TRBV6-3,NA
TGTGCCAGCAAATATAACACTGAAGCTTTCTTT,CASKYNTEAFF,NA,TRBJ1-1,TRBV12-3/TRBV12-4,NA
TGTGCCTGGAGTGACCCCGCTACAGGGACTACAGATACGCAGTATTTT,CAWSDPATGTTDTQYF,NA,TRBJ2-3,TRBV30,few
TGTGCCAGCAGCCAAGAAGGACTAGCGGGGTATACGCAGTATTTT,CASSQEGLAGYTQYF,TRBD2,TRBJ2-3,TRBV4-2,many
TGTGCCAGCAGCTTGGAGACTAGCGGTTGGGGTGAGCAGTTCTTC,CASSLETSGWGEQFF,TRBD2,TRBJ2-1,TRBV11-3,NA
TGTGCCAGTCAAGGGGACGGCTACACCTTC,CASQGDGYTF,NA,TRBJ1-2,TRBV25-1,few
TGTGCCAGCAGCGGGGGAGGGCCTTATGGCTACACCTTC,CASSGGGPYGYTF,NA,TRBJ1-2,TRBV9,few
TGTGCCAGCAGCTTAGTAGAGAACAATCAGCCCCAGCATTTT,CASSLVENNQPQHF,NA,TRBJ1-5,TRBV7-9,NA
TGTGCCAGCAGCAAAACCCGCTCACCTTTCAGCTCCTATAATTCACCCCTCCACTTT,CASSKTRSPFSSYNSPLHF,NA,TRBJ1-6,TRBV7-6,few
TGTGCCAGTAGTATTCGTGCCGCTTGGGAGCAGTACTTC,CASSIRAAWEQYF,NA,TRBJ2-7,TRBV19,few
TGTGCCAGCAGCTCGTACGAGAACACCGGGGAGCTGTTTTTT,CASSSYENTGELFF,NA,TRBJ2-2,TRBV11-3,NA
TGTGCCAGCAAAACTAGCGGAGGTTCGTATTTT,CASKTSGGSYF,TRBD2,TRBJ2-3,TRBV6-2/TRBV6-3,few
TGTGCCAGCAGTTATCGGACACAAAACACCGGGGAGCTGTTTTTT,CASSYRTQNTGELFF,NA,TRBJ2-2,TRBV6-5,few
TGTGCCAGCAGTTCCTATGGGACCGGGGAGCTGTTTTTT,CASSSYGTGELFF,NA,TRBJ2-2,TRBV6-6,many